These 13 T cell receptor beta chains were sequenced from one sample in a study of T cell repertoires in cytomegalovirus infection. Using its own MiXCR run on the reads, TCRdb lists one record per CDR3 protein. Of around 170,000 distinct CDR3 sequences listed, roughly 17% were seen once; the top ten hold roughly 20%. Material: CD8+ T cells from PBMCs. The receptors derive from a human donor in good health (CMV status not recorded). Some clones in this sample may be carry-over from other donors' samples.

This clonotype was counted between two and nine times. The rearrangement uses TRBV7-8 and TRBJ2-1; 16 bases are a match to TRBD2. This CDR3 spans 19 amino acids. Unmatched junction bases numbered 7, after V lost 5 bases and J lost 0 bases. Germline CDR1 SGHVS, CDR2 FQNEAQ. The CDR3 sequence is CASSDPGTSGRVSYNEQFF. DNA for the CDR3: TGTGCCAGCAGCGACCCCGGGACTAGCGGGAGGGTCTCCTACAATGAGCAGTTCTTC. Filled out from reference TRBV7-8 and TRBJ2-1, the complete variable domain reads GAGVSQSPRYKVAKRGQDVALRCDPISGHVSLFWYQQALGQGPEFLTYFQNEAQLDKSGLPSDRFFAERPEGSVSTLKIQRTQQEDSAVYLCASSDPGTSGRVSYNEQFFGPGTRLTVL.

This clonotype was counted a few times. The chain carries TRBV6-2 or TRBV6-3 and TRBJ2-7; maybe TRBD2 (5 bases). This CDR3 comprises 14 residues. Trimming pared 2 bases from V and 3 bases from J, leaving 11 bases between. CDR1 and CDR2 from the germline V gene are MNHEY and SVGEGT. CDR3 residues: CASSYPGLVYEQYF. CDR3 coding DNA: TGTGCCAGCAGTTACCCCGGACTTGTCTACGAGCAGTACTTC.

Only a few counts were recorded for this clonotype. This chain links TRBV28 with TRBJ2-7, with 8 bases matching TRBD2. CDR3 length: 13 residues. The V segment lost 10 bases and the J segment 0 bases; nucleotides outside the gene matches: 5. The germline CDR1 and CDR2 sequences are MDHEN and SYDVKM. CDR3 nucleotide sequence: TGTGCCACTATAAGCGGGAGCTCCTACGAGCAGTACTTC. Amino acids: CATISGSSYEQYF. Full variable domain (rest looked up from reference TRBV28 and TRBJ2-7): DVKVTQSSRYLVKRTGEKVFLECVQDMDHENMFWYRQDPGLGLRLIYFSYDVKMKEKGDIPEGYSVSREKKERFSLILESASTNQTSMYLCATISGSSYEQYFGPGTRLTVT.

This clonotype was counted many times. The chain recombines TRBV28 with TRBJ2-7; TRBD1 agrees at 12 bases. The CDR3 covers 16 residues. CDR1 and CDR2 from the germline V gene are MDHEN and SYDVKM. V shed 8 bases and J 0 bases; nucleotides not matched to a gene: 8. The CDR3 protein is CASLGTGGTASYEQYF. CDR3 coding DNA: TGTGCCAGCCTAGGGACAGGGGGCACAGCCTCCTACGAGCAGTACTTC.

V and J are TRBV29-1 and TRBJ2-7; D might be TRBD2 (5 bases). Germline V CDR1 and CDR2: SQVTM, ANQGSEA. The V end was cut by 5 bases, the J end by 0 bases, with 11 bases between. This CDR3 has 13 amino acids. The CDR3 here is CSVSGFLSYEQYF. In nucleotides, the CDR3 is TGCAGCGTTAGCGGTTTCCTCTCCTACGAGCAGTACTTC.

This clonotype was detected many times. The chain has TRBV7-2 and TRBJ2-1; TRBD2 aligns across 10 bases. Trimming cost V 0 bases and J 1 base; bases outside gene matches: 3. This CDR3 spans 17 amino acids. The germline V gene encodes CDR1 SGHTA and CDR2 FQGNSA. In DNA form, the CDR3 reads TGTGCCAGCAGCTTAGCGAATAGCGGGAGGTCCTACAATGAGCAGTTCTTC. As protein: CASSLANSGRSYNEQFF.

This clonotype was seen more than once but under ten times. V gene TRBV7-3 combines with J gene TRBJ2-2, with 7 bases fitting TRBD2. The CDR3 loop spans 16 amino acids. The V and J ends lost 5 bases and 5 bases, in that order; junction bases with no gene match: 11. From germline, CDR1 is SGHTA and CDR2 FQGTGA. In DNA form, the CDR3 reads TGTGCCAGCAGCCCTGGGGAGGGGATAGAGACCGGGGAGCTGTTTTTT. Its protein is CASSPGEGIETGELFF.

The chain couples TRBV19 to TRBJ2-7; D might be TRBD2 (6 bases). Germline-derived CDR1 and CDR2 are LNHDA and SQIVND (reference sequence). V lost 3 bases to trimming and J lost 9 bases, with 18 bases between them. The length of the CDR3 is 14 residues. CDR3 protein: CASSIEASSGGQYF. DNA for the CDR3: TGTGCCAGTAGTATTGAGGCTTCATCCGGGGGGCAGTACTTC.

This clonotype was picked up many times. The chain couples TRBV7-6 to TRBJ2-7, with 8 bases matching TRBD1. J lost 0 bases, V lost 6 bases, and 10 bases had no gene match. The V gene's germline CDR1 is SGHVS and CDR2 FNYEAQ. There are 16 residues in the CDR3. The CDR3, as DNA: TGTGCCAGCAGTCCGACAGGGGATTCTAGCTCCTACGAGCAGTACTTC. Translating gives CASSPTGDSSSYEQYF.

The chain links TRBV7-2 to TRBJ1-2; D not resolved. CDR3 size: 16 residues. From germline, CDR1 is SGHTA and CDR2 FQGNSA. The V end lost 1 base, the J end lost 2 bases, and 14 bases lay between the germline ends. In nucleotides, the CDR3 is TGTGCCAGCAGCTTAGTAGGCCGGAGCCAAAACTATGGCTACACCTTC. It yields the protein CASSLVGRSQNYGYTF.

This clonotype was observed a few times. The chain joins TRBV6-5 to TRBJ1-5; D unresolved. Trimming shortened V by 0 bases and J by 2 bases, and 5 bases separated the two germline ends. The CDR3 sequence is 14 residues long. CDR1 is MNHEY and CDR2 is SVGAGI in the germline V gene. Here the CDR3 DNA reads TGTGCCAGCAGTTACTCCCCCCGCAATCAGCCCCAGCATTTT. It is translated as CASSYSPRNQPQHF.

V usage is TRBV7-8 and J usage is TRBJ2-7; D unresolved. The V end was cut by 4 bases, the J end by 2 bases, with 9 bases between. Germline V gene sequence: CDR1 SGHVS, CDR2 FQNEAQ. The CDR3 covers 13 residues. The CDR3 region is CASSYPETYEQYF. DNA for the CDR3: TGTGCCAGCAGCTACCCAGAGACCTACGAGCAGTACTTC.

The table lists this clonotype with a few counts. V is TRBV6-2 or TRBV6-3 and J is TRBJ2-1; TRBD2 aligns across 8 bases. The germline V gene has CDR1 MNHEY and CDR2 SVGEGT. Unmatched junction bases numbered 10, after V lost 8 bases and J lost 7 bases. There are 14 residues in the CDR3. CDR3 sequence reads: CASRWAGGGNEQFF. CDR3 nucleotides: TGTGCCAGCCGGTGGGCGGGAGGTGGAAATGAGCAGTTCTTC.